The 32 T cell receptor beta chains in this list originate from one sample, sequenced in a study of blood T cell repertoires in COVID-19. The data were produced by immunoSEQ multiplex PCR, yet TCRdb's version contains in-frame clones alone and is incomplete. This sample yields about 200,000 clones, of which 85% are seen a single time; under 0.95% belongs to the top ten. Sequencing was carried out using peripheral blood. These receptors all stem from a man between 60 and 70 years old with COVID-19, enrolled during active disease.

V usage is TRBV27 and J usage is TRBJ2-7; 8 nucleotides align to TRBD1. Per the germline V gene, CDR1 is MNHEY and CDR2 is SMNVEV (reference sequence). This CDR3 region has 15 residues. V gave up 6 bases and J gave up 6 bases; unmatched junction bases: 13. DNA for the CDR3: TGTGCCAGCAGCCTCAACCGGGACAGGCGACGCGAGCAGTACTTC. Its translation: CASSLNRDRRREQYF.

This clone was detected only once. This chain links TRBV27 with TRBJ2-1; a weak D match, TRBD1 (5 bases). The CDR3 runs to 16 residues. The V and J ends lost 2 bases and 1 base respectively, with 12 bases between them. The germline V gene has CDR1 MNHEY and CDR2 SMNVEV (reference sequence). CDR3 region: CASSLTAGKSYNEQFF. DNA for the CDR3: TGTGCCAGCAGTTTAACAGCAGGGAAGTCCTACAATGAGCAGTTCTTC.

J is TRBJ2-3 and V is TRBV4-1, with TRBD1 matching 8 bases. The ends lost 5 bases at V and 2 bases at J; junction bases unmatched: 9. CDR3 length: 16 amino acids. Germline CDR1 MGHRA, CDR2 YSYEKL. The CDR3 DNA reads as TGCGCCAGCAGCTTTCCTGGACAGGGCCCCACAGATACGCAGTATTTT. Residues: CASSFPGQGPTDTQYF.

V and J are TRBV7-9 and TRBJ2-7; no reliable D call. CDR3 length: 11 amino acids. V gave up 5 bases and J gave up 1 base, with 3 bases separating them. Germline CDR1 and CDR2: SEHNR and FQNEAQ (reference sequence). In nucleotides, the CDR3 is TGTGCCAGCAGCACATCCTACGAGCAGTACTTC. Its translation is CASSTSYEQYF. Using reference TRBV7-9 and TRBJ2-7 for the parts outside the CDR3, the full variable domain is DTGVSQNPRHKITKRGQNVTFRCDPISEHNRLYWYRQTLGQGPEFLTYFQNEAQLEKSRLLSDRFSAERPKGSFSTLEIQRTEQGDSAMYLCASSTSYEQYFGPGTRLTVT.

V usage is TRBV25-1 and J usage is TRBJ2-7; TRBD1 aligns across 10 bases. The CDR3 length is 15 residues. Germline lookup yields CDR1 MGHDK and CDR2 SYGVNS. V trimming: 4 bases; J trimming: 2 bases; junction bases outside the gene matches: 5. The CDR3 loop is CASSVIGQGAYEQYF. In DNA form, the CDR3 reads TGTGCCAGCAGTGTAATAGGACAGGGGGCCTACGAGCAGTACTTC.

This clone showed up just a few times. CDR3 in amino acids: CAISESKPEGTEAFF. The DNA of the CDR3 is TGTGCCATCAGTGAGTCGAAGCCTGAGGGCACTGAAGCTTTCTTT. The chain recombines TRBV10-3 with TRBJ1-1; D gene uncertain. This CDR3 has 15 residues. CDR1 is ENHRY and CDR2 is SYGVKD in the germline V gene. Between the trimmed V and J ends, which lost 0 bases and 4 bases, there was a span of 12 bases.

V usage is TRBV4-1 and J usage is TRBJ1-5; the match to TRBD1 covers 10 bases. There are 14 residues in the CDR3. Per the germline V gene, CDR1 is MGHRA and CDR2 is YSYEKL. Trimming took 3 bases from V and 5 from J; bases not matched to a gene: 1. In DNA, the CDR3 is TGCGCCAGCAGCCATGGGACAGGGGATCAGCCCCAGCATTTT. Protein product: CASSHGTGDQPQHF.

The J gene is TRBJ1-2, the V gene TRBV2, with D possibly being TRBD1 (6 bases). Germline CDR1 and CDR2: SNHLY and FYNNEI. V dropped 5 bases and J dropped 3 bases, with 10 bases sitting between them. The length of the CDR3 is 13 residues. This CDR3 reads CASSPQGYYGYTF. CDR3 DNA: TGTGCCAGCAGTCCACAGGGCTACTATGGCTACACCTTC.

V is TRBV19 and J is TRBJ1-3; the D is unclear. Trimming removed 6 bases from V and 2 bases from J, with 8 bases in between. Germline assignment: CDR1 LNHDA and CDR2 SQIVND (reference sequence). The CDR3 loop spans 13 amino acids. The CDR3 region is CASRRAPGNTIYF. The CDR3 nucleotides read TGTGCCAGTAGGAGGGCTCCTGGAAACACCATATATTTT.

This clone has a single count. CDR3 DNA sequence: TGTGCCAGCAGCCAAGATGGGCAGGGTCAGCCCCAGCATTTT. The encoded protein is CASSQDGQGQPQHF. This rearrangement joins TRBV4-2 to TRBJ1-5, with a tentative D call TRBD1 (5 bases). This CDR3 has 14 amino acids. Germline CDR1 reads LGHNA; CDR2 reads YNFKEQ. Trimming took 0 bases from V and 6 from J, leaving 9 bases between them.

This chain connects TRBV19 to TRBJ1-5; 10 nucleotides agree with TRBD1. J lost 4 bases, V lost 3 bases, and 12 bases had no gene match. Germline V gives CDR1 LNHDA, CDR2 SQIVND (reference sequence). The CDR3 extends over 18 amino acids. The chain's CDR3 is CASSISFPRTGGNQPQHF. The CDR3 nucleotides read TGTGCCAGTAGTATCTCCTTCCCTCGGACAGGGGGTAATCAGCCCCAGCATTTT.

This CDR3 is CASRETGRNSPLHF. The CDR3 bases are TGTGCCAGCAGGGAGACAGGCCGAAATTCACCCCTCCACTTT. This chain joins TRBV6-5 and TRBJ1-6; D possibly corresponds to TRBD1 (6 bases). CDR1 and CDR2 (germline): MNHEY, SVGAGI. The V end lost 6 bases, the J end lost 7 bases, and 13 bases lay between the germline ends. The CDR3 runs 14 residues.

The chain uses TRBV12-3 or TRBV12-4 and TRBJ1-2; tentative D call: TRBD1 (6 bases). Trimming removed 7 bases at V and 8 bases at J, with 17 bases between. The CDR3 is 13 amino acids. The CDR3 DNA follows: TGTGCCAGCACCCCGACAGGCCCCTGGGGCTACACCTTC. Protein sequence: CASTPTGPWGYTF.

V is TRBV3-1 (or the pseudogene TRBV3-2) and J is TRBJ1-1, with 10 nucleotides matching TRBD1. This CDR3 comprises 16 residues. Germline V gene data show CDR1 as LGHDT and CDR2 as YNNKEL (reference sequence). Trimming cost V 4 bases and J 0 bases; bases outside gene matches: 5. The CDR3 loop is CASSPKGQGMNTEAFF. The CDR3 nucleotides read TGTGCCAGCAGCCCTAAGGGACAGGGGATGAACACTGAAGCTTTCTTT.

The J gene is TRBJ1-1, the V gene TRBV7-3; possibly TRBD1 for D (5 bases). This CDR3 has 13 residues. In germline, CDR1 is SGHTA, CDR2 FQGTGA. Trimming pared 2 bases from V and 7 bases from J, leaving 11 bases between. The CDR3 nucleotides read TGTGCCAGCAGCTTAGGGGCAGGTAATGAAGCTTTCTTT. Translation gives CASSLGAGNEAFF.

The chain has TRBV7-2 and TRBJ1-1; D possibly corresponds to TRBD1 (6 bases). Trimming cost V 7 bases and J 0 bases, with 12 bases left between them. Germline CDR1 reads SGHTA; CDR2 reads FQGNSA. The CDR3 is made up of 14 amino acids. CDR3 residues: CASKQGRLNTEAFF. In nucleotides, the CDR3 is TGTGCCAGCAAGCAGGGGCGGTTGAACACTGAAGCTTTCTTT.

The genes are TRBV5-1 and TRBJ2-7; perhaps TRBD1 as D (6 bases). This CDR3 has 12 amino acids. Germline CDR1 SGHRS, CDR2 YFSETQ. Trimming stripped 7 bases from V and 6 bases from J, with 14 bases between. The CDR3 coding sequence is TGCGCCAGCCGATTAACAGGGAGCGAGCAGTACTTC. This translates into CASRLTGSEQYF.

The chain is built from TRBV25-1 and TRBJ1-6; 10 bases are a match to TRBD1. CDR1 is MGHDK, CDR2 SYGVNS, per germline. The CDR3 has 15 amino acids. Trimming cost V 5 bases and J 14 bases; bases outside gene matches: 12. This chain's CDR3 is CASSRPGTGVWALHF. CDR3 nucleotides: TGTGCCAGCAGTCGGCCCGGGACAGGGGTTTGGGCCCTCCACTTT.

This clone came up once. The gene calls are TRBV29-1 and TRBJ1-2; the D gene is possibly TRBD1 (5 bases). V was shortened by 3 bases and J by 4 bases, with 9 bases between the two germline ends. The CDR3 covers 12 residues. Germline V lookup: CDR1 SQVTM, CDR2 ANQGSEA. CDR3 nucleotide sequence: TGCAGCGTTGACGGGGGTTCCTATGGCTACACCTTC. This sequence encodes CSVDGGSYGYTF.

V usage is TRBV27 and J usage is TRBJ2-7; D may be TRBD2 (5 bases). The germline V gene encodes CDR1 MNHEY and CDR2 SMNVEV (reference sequence). The length of the CDR3 is 12 residues. V lost 6 bases to trimming and J lost 3 bases, with 9 bases between them. The CDR3 nucleotides read TGTGCCAGCAGGGAGGACGGCTACGAGCAGTACTTC. It translates to CASREDGYEQYF.

This clone was recorded a few times. Other DNA sequences in the same sample also yield this CDR3. The chain combines TRBV2 with TRBJ1-1; D uncertain. V lost 2 bases, J lost 1 base, and 5 bases lay in between. CDR3 length equals 13 residues. From germline, CDR1 is SNHLY and CDR2 FYNNEI. Here the CDR3 DNA reads TGTGCCAGCAGTGAACTCCCGAACACTGAAGCTTTCTTT. Protein: CASSELPNTEAFF.

The V call is TRBV7-8, the J call TRBJ1-4; D might be TRBD1 (6 bases). The V gene lost 5 bases and the J gene lost 11 bases, with 18 bases spanning the gap. The CDR3 consists of 14 residues. Germline CDR1 SGHVS, CDR2 FQNEAQ. The CDR3 nucleotides are TGTGCCAGCAGCCCCTCAGGGGCGAGGGGGAAACTGTTTTTT. It yields the protein CASSPSGARGKLFF.

This rearrangement joins TRBV7-9 to TRBJ1-4; 8 positions agree with TRBD1. In germline, CDR1 is SEHNR, CDR2 FQNEAQ (reference sequence). The CDR3 is 16 residues long. Germline trimming cut 6 bases from V and 4 bases from J; bases unmatched to any gene: 10. The chain's CDR3 is CASRKSGGAGNEKLFF. The CDR3 DNA reads as TGTGCCAGCAGAAAATCAGGGGGCGCGGGTAATGAAAAACTGTTTTTT.

This chain uses TRBV28 with TRBJ1-5, with TRBD1 as a possible D gene (5 bases). V was shortened by 7 bases and J by 0 bases, with 19 bases between the two germline ends. Germline V gene sequence: CDR1 MDHEN, CDR2 SYDVKM. CDR3 size: 17 residues. DNA of the CDR3: TGTGCCAGCACCCCCCTAGCGGGGGACGATAGCAATCAGCCCCAGCATTTT. Translation: CASTPLAGDDSNQPQHF.

V is TRBV10-3 and J is TRBJ1-2, with D perhaps matching TRBD1 (6 bases). The CDR3 is 17 residues long. Germline CDR1 is ENHRY and CDR2 is SYGVKD. Trimming pared 0 bases from V and 3 bases from J, leaving 17 bases between. CDR3 region: CAISESRAGDTDYGYTF. The CDR3 region has the DNA TGTGCCATCAGTGAGTCGAGAGCCGGGGACACAGACTATGGCTACACCTTC.

The rearrangement joins TRBV19 to TRBJ1-6; TRBD1 is a possible D gene (6 bases). This CDR3 spans 15 amino acids. The V end was cut by 4 bases, the J end by 10 bases, with 17 bases between. Germline lookup yields CDR1 LNHDA and CDR2 SQIVND (reference sequence). In DNA form, the CDR3 reads TGTGCCAGTAGTACCGAGACAGGAGGTGGCTCACCCCTCCACTTT. Encoded protein: CASSTETGGGSPLHF.

The rearrangement links TRBV5-1 to TRBJ2-3; D may be TRBD2 (7 bases). Looked up from germline, CDR1 is SGHRS and CDR2 is YFSETQ. V shed 0 bases and J shed 2 bases, with 10 bases lying between them. The CDR3 consists of 15 residues. DNA of the CDR3: TGCGCCAGCAGCTTGGAGGGGGGGTTCACAGATACGCAGTATTTT. Residues: CASSLEGGFTDTQYF.

The chain joins TRBV6-1 to TRBJ1-5, with no clear D. Germline V gene lookup returns CDR1 MNHNS and CDR2 SASEGT. Trimming pared 5 bases from V and 1 base from J, leaving 6 bases between. This CDR3 region has 13 residues. The CDR3 DNA reads TGTGCCAGCAGTTATCAGAGCAATCAGCCCCAGCATTTT. Translation: CASSYQSNQPQHF.

This clone came up a few times. V gene TRBV7-2 combines with J gene TRBJ2-1; 14 bases map to TRBD2. The junction had 4 bases not matched to a gene; V was cut back by 5 bases and J by 4 bases. Germline-derived CDR1 and CDR2 are SGHTA and FQGNSA. The CDR3 is 16 residues long. In DNA form, the CDR3 reads TGTGCCAGCAGCCTGGGACTAGCGGGAGTATACAATGAGCAGTTCTTC. Its protein product is CASSLGLAGVYNEQFF.

This clone was detected only a few times. V gene TRBV9 combines with J gene TRBJ1-5; D gene unclear. Trimming pared 4 bases from V and 0 bases from J, leaving 14 bases between. The CDR3 runs 16 residues. Germline V gene data show CDR1 as SGDLS and CDR2 as YYNGEE. The CDR3 is CASSSSDGYSNQPQHF. The CDR3 DNA follows: TGTGCCAGCAGCTCAAGCGACGGCTATAGCAATCAGCCCCAGCATTTT.

CDR3 protein: CASKPLGNSPLHF. The CDR3 DNA follows: TGTGCCAGCAAACCCCTTGGCAATTCACCCCTCCACTTT. V and J are TRBV19 and TRBJ1-6; D gene uncertain. The germline CDR1 and CDR2 sequences are LNHDA and SQIVND (reference sequence). Trimming took 9 bases from V and 7 from J, leaving 13 bases between them. The CDR3 has 13 amino acids.

The V and J genes are TRBV7-9 and TRBJ1-2; 9 nucleotides align to TRBD1. Looked up from germline, CDR1 is SEHNR and CDR2 is FQNEAQ (reference sequence). Unmatched junction bases numbered 8, after V lost 5 bases and J lost 4 bases. CDR3 length: 15 amino acids. Written as DNA, the CDR3 is TGTGCCAGCAGCCCGACAGGGGGAAGAAGCTATGGCTACACCTTC. Translating gives CASSPTGGRSYGYTF.